This T cell receptor beta chain was retrieved from a study of T cell responses to AZD1222 COVID-19 vaccine. Study-level results: Baseline seropositives among AZD1222 recipients totaled only 5 to 7. At 160-218 and 743-854, vaccine-associated CD4 TCRs were dominant, and they spanned spike. An increase in Spike-specific TCR breadth and depth was observed after two AZD1222 doses. The reported proportion of spike-specific TCRs targeting unmutated variant regions was nearly half.

Comment on this clone: No antigen is known for it.

CDR1 and CDR2 (germline): SNHLY, FYNNEI. The CDR3 has 13 residues. V was cut by 2 bases and J by 3 bases, with 7 bases left in between. Libraries were prepared by immunoSEQ multiplex PCR; TCRdb keeps only in-frame clonotypes and omits some of them. The table lists around 190,000 clones, over 80% of them singletons. The input for sequencing was peripheral blood, taken on day 0 of AZD1222 vaccination. This clonotype was sampled from an adult in good health. The chain recombines TRBV2 with TRBJ2-5, with D possibly TRBD2 on 5 matching bases. DNA for the CDR3: TGTGCCAGCAGTGAACTAGCAGAAGAGACCCAGTACTTC. Translated: CASSELAEETQYF.